Listed below are T cell receptor beta chains from one sample, sequenced in a study of blood T cell repertoires in COVID-19. Here immunoSEQ multiplex PCR was the method, and the copy in TCRdb shows in-frame clones only, minus some. This table has 230,000 or so clones, almost 90% appearing once. Material: peripheral blood. All receptors derive from a woman aged 60-70 years with COVID-19, enrolled during active disease. Both conserved end residues are trimmed from each CDR3. Each record gives: V gene, J gene, CDR3 protein.

TRBV7-2	TRBJ2-5	ASSLARTSGQETQY
TRBV5-1	TRBJ1-2	ASSFSGGEYGYT
TRBV7-2	TRBJ1-4	ASSLGGDAEKLF
TRBV2	TRBJ1-2	ASGAGASYGYT
TRBV6-5	TRBJ1-2	ASSYSGQGVSSYT
TRBV9	TRBJ1-1	ASSGRIGTAGTEAF
TRBV6-5	TRBJ1-1	ASITGVPNTEAF
TRBV29-1	TRBJ1-1	SVVRTGVSEAF
TRBV6-6	TRBJ1-1	ASSSGRANTEAF
TRBV4-2	TRBJ1-2	ASSQEVLRQGVYGYT
TRBV5-8	TRBJ1-3	ASSFYQGLTGNTIY
TRBV5-4	TRBJ2-7	ASSRAGYEQY
TRBV5-1	TRBJ1-3	ASSLTGGSGNTIY
TRBV5-4	TRBJ1-5	ASSSGGGIGDQPQH
TRBV5-6	TRBJ1-4	ASSLEGAFGEKLF
TRBV6-1	TRBJ1-2	ASSDAQYGYT
TRBV4-2	TRBJ2-5	ASSQTRALETQY
TRBV7-2	TRBJ1-1	ASSLVFSGVRGTEAF
TRBV7-6	TRBJ2-5	ASSLRTSGGVRQETQY
TRBV9	TRBJ2-3	ASSVGGDTQY
TRBV19	TRBJ2-2	ASSIVGLAGLTGELF
TRBV18	TRBJ2-7	ASSEYEQY
TRBV20-1	TRBJ1-2	SASVTLVRTGDGYT
TRBV15	TRBJ2-4	ATSPSGGWENIQY
TRBV9	TRBJ1-5	ASSVTLDSQPQH
TRBV29-1	TRBJ1-1	SAPSVTEAF
TRBV6-9	TRBJ1-2	ASSSTGQGARGYT
TRBV18	TRBJ1-4	ASSPRSGGAGSEKLF
TRBV18	TRBJ1-4	ASSPGLWEKLF
TRBV6-5	TRBJ1-1	ASSLDRQGNTEAF
TRBV12-3/TRBV12-4	TRBJ1-3	ASSSQGNTIY
TRBV25-1	TRBJ1-5	ASSEGGPLHDQPQH
TRBV3-1/TRBV3-2	TRBJ2-7	ASSKGTAYEQY
TRBV11-2	TRBJ1-5	ASSLSLEGQPQH
TRBV7-8	TRBJ1-2	ASSLTKRAYGYT
TRBV2	TRBJ2-1	ASLKGLAGNEQF
TRBV7-2	TRBJ2-3	ASSWAGYSTDTQY
TRBV5-1	TRBJ1-1	ATTDSLNTEAF
TRBV3-1/TRBV3-2	TRBJ2-3	ASSTGGAHTDTQY
TRBV9	TRBJ2-3	ASSVGSLSRDTQY
TRBV3-1/TRBV3-2	TRBJ2-3	ASSQAQLGVRDTQY
TRBV6-6	TRBJ2-2	ASRPSGQGDGELF
TRBV19	TRBJ1-4	ASSSGTANEKLF
TRBV5-8	TRBJ1-1	ASSSANGAF
TRBV9	TRBJ2-2	ASSVGLQLNTGELF
TRBV20-1	TRBJ1-2	SVGANYGYT
TRBV19	TRBJ1-4	ASLDRKGATNEKLF